The rows below give T cell receptor beta chains drawn from one sample of a study of graft-versus-host responses after intestinal transplantation. Here immunoSEQ multiplex PCR was the method, and the copy in TCRdb shows in-frame clones only, minus some. The repertoire holds tens of thousands of clones, approximately 94% seen once, with less than 0.55% in the top ten. These receptors' targets are unknown. Sample: unstimulated CD8+ T cells sorted from spleen or lymph node cells, taken before intestinal transplant. All receptors derive from a human donor who received an intestinal transplant. Both conserved end residues are part of each CDR3. A D gene is named only where the DNA matches it firmly. Size is stated for part of the rows, as once, few or many counts, or as a class when the clone is expanded.

CASSSQGLAKNIQYF	TGTGCCAGCAGCAGCCAGGGACTAGCCAAAAACATTCAGTACTTC	.	TRBV5-4	TRBJ2-4	.
CASSLPGLAGIQTTQYF	TGTGCCAGCAGCTTGCCGGGACTAGCGGGAATACAGACTACGCAGTATTTT	TRBD2	TRBV7-9	TRBJ2-3	once
CASSPRVGTGYYEQYF	TGTGCCAGCAGTCCACGGGTAGGGACAGGGTACTACGAGCAGTACTTC	TRBD1	TRBV28	TRBJ2-7	.
CASSPWQGNSPLHF	TGTGCCAGCAGCCCTTGGCAGGGGAATTCACCCCTCCACTTT	.	TRBV27	TRBJ1-6	.
CASSSSDPTDEQFF	TGTGCCAGCAGCTCTAGCGACCCTACGGATGAGCAGTTCTTC	.	TRBV5-4	TRBJ2-1	.
CASSPRRQAVSYADSYNEQFF	TGTGCCAGCTCACCTAGGCGACAGGCAGTCTCCTATGCGGACTCCTACAATGAGCAGTTCTTC	.	TRBV18	TRBJ2-1	.
CASSFLMNSEETQYF	TGTGCCAGCAGTTTTTTGATGAACAGCGAAGAGACCCAGTACTTC	.	TRBV6-5	TRBJ2-5	.
CASTQGLDHNEQFF	TGTGCCAGCACCCAGGGGCTAGATCACAATGAGCAGTTCTTC	.	TRBV27	TRBJ2-1	.
CASSYRENYGYAF	TGTGCCAGCAGTTACAGGGAGAACTATGGCTACGCCTTC	.	TRBV6-5	TRBJ1-2	.
CASAPGGTYNEQFF	TGTGCCAGCGCCCCAGGTGGGACCTACAATGAGCAGTTCTTC	.	TRBV28	TRBJ2-1	.
CASSLIGGPQHF	TGTGCCAGCAGTTTGATAGGGGGACCCCAGCATTTT	.	TRBV27	TRBJ1-5	once
CASSSHSPGLAHNEQFF	TGTGCCAGCAGCTCCCACTCACCCGGACTAGCGCACAATGAGCAGTTCTTC	TRBD2	TRBV7-6	TRBJ2-1	once
CASSRQGADQPQHF	TGTGCCAGCAGTCGACAGGGGGCGGATCAGCCCCAGCATTTT	TRBD1	TRBV27	TRBJ1-5	.
CASSAGLAAPDTQYF	TGTGCCAGCAGTGCGGGACTAGCAGCCCCAGATACGCAGTATTTT	TRBD2	TRBV27	TRBJ2-3	.
CASSVGRPSTDTQYF	TGTGCCAGCAGCGTAGGGCGGCCTAGCACAGATACGCAGTATTTT	.	TRBV9	TRBJ2-3	.
CASSTPNPLRISYNEQFF	TGTGCCAGTAGTACCCCCAATCCTCTCAGAATCTCCTACAATGAGCAGTTCTTC	.	TRBV19	TRBJ2-1	.
CAISNRGSETQYF	TGTGCCATCAGTAACAGGGGGTCAGAGACCCAGTACTTC	TRBD1	TRBV10-3	TRBJ2-5	.
CASSPGYEQYF	TGTGCCAGCAGCCCCGGATACGAGCAGTACTTC	.	TRBV5-5	TRBJ2-7	.
CASSVGITYEQYF	TGTGCCAGCAGCGTAGGAATTACCTACGAGCAGTACTTC	.	TRBV9	TRBJ2-7	.
CASSGLASWDEQFF	TGTGCCAGCAGCGGACTAGCGTCTTGGGATGAGCAGTTCTTC	TRBD2	TRBV28	TRBJ2-1	.
CASGYLAWDEQFF	TGTGCCAGCGGTTACCTAGCCTGGGATGAGCAGTTCTTC	.	TRBV27	TRBJ2-1	.
CASSLSGGSTDTQYF	TGTGCCAGCAGCTTATCGGGCGGGAGCACAGATACGCAGTATTTT	.	TRBV7-2	TRBJ2-3	.
CASSLGQANEKLFF	TGTGCCAGCAGTCTAGGACAGGCTAATGAAAAACTGTTTTTT	TRBD1	TRBV27	TRBJ1-4	.
CASSSNYEQYF	TGTGCCAGCAGCTCCAACTACGAGCAGTACTTC	.	TRBV5-6	TRBJ2-7	.
CASSLEGPGLNTEAFF	TGTGCCAGCAGCTTAGAAGGTCCAGGCTTGAACACTGAAGCTTTCTTT	.	TRBV11-1	TRBJ1-1	.
CASSLATPHRADTQYF	TGTGCCAGCAGCTTAGCCACCCCTCACAGGGCCGATACGCAGTATTTT	.	TRBV7-8	TRBJ2-3	.
CATTGTSGRGYEQYF	TGTGCCACCACCGGGACTAGCGGGAGGGGCTACGAGCAGTACTTC	TRBD2	TRBV6-6	TRBJ2-7	.
CASSPTLGWFYFNEQFF	TGTGCCAGCAGCCCCACTCTGGGCTGGTTTTATTTCAATGAGCAGTTCTTC	.	TRBV5-5	TRBJ2-1	.
CSVEGQGVVGYGYTF	TGCAGCGTAGAGGGACAGGGGGTTGTAGGCTATGGCTACACCTTC	TRBD1	TRBV29-1	TRBJ1-2	.
CASSFPRGEDEQYF	TGTGCCAGCAGCTTCCCCCGGGGTGAGGACGAGCAGTACTTC	.	TRBV7-9	TRBJ2-7	.